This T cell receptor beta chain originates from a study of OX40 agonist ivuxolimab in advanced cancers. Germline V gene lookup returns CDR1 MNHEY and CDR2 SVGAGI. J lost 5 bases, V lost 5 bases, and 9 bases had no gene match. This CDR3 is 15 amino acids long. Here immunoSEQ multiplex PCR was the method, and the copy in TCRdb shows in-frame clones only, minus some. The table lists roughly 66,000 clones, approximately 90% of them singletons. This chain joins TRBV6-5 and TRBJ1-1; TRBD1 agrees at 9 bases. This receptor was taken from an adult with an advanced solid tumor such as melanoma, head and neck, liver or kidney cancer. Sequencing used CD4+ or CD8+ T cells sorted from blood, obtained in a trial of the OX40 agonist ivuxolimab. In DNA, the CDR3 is TGTGCCAGCAGTAACCCAGGGACAGGGAATACTGAAGCTTTCTTT. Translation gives CASSNPGTGNTEAFF.